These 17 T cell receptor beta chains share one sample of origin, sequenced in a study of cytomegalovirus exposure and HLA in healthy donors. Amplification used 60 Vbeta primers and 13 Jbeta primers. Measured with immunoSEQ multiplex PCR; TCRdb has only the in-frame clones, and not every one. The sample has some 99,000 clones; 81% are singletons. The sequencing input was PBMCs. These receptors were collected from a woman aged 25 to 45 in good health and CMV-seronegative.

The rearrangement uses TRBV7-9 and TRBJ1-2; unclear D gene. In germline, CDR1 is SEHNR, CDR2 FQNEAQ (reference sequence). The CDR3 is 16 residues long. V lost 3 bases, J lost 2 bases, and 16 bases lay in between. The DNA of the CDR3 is TGTGCCAGCAGCTTCAGTGACGTCGGCAGGAACTATGGCTACACCTTC. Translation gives CASSFSDVGRNYGYTF.

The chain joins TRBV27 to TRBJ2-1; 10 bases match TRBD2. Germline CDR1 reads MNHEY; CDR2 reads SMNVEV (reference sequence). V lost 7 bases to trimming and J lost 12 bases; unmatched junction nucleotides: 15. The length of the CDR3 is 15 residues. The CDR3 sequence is CASNFGASGRDGQFF. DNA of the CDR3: TGTGCCAGCAATTTTGGGGCTAGCGGGAGAGACGGGCAGTTCTTC.

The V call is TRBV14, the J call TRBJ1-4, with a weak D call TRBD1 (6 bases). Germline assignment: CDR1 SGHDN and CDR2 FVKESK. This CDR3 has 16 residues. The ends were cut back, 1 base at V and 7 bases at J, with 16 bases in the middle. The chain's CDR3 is CASSQGGAGESEKLFF. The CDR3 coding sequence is TGTGCCAGCAGCCAAGGAGGAGCAGGGGAGAGTGAAAAACTGTTTTTT.

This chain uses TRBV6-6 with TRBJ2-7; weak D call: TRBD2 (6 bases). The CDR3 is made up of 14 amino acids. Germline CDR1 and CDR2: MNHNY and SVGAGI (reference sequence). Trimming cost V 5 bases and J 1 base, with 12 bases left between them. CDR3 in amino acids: CASSLAGRSYEQYF. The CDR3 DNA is TGTGCCAGCAGTCTCGCGGGACGGTCCTACGAGCAGTACTTC.

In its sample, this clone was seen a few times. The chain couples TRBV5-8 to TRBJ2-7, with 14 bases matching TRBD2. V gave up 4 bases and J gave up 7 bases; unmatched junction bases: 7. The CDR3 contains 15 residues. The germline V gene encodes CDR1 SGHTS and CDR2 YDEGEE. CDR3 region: CASSPGLAGGAEQYF. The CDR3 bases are TGTGCCAGCAGCCCTGGACTAGCGGGGGGTGCTGAGCAGTACTTC.

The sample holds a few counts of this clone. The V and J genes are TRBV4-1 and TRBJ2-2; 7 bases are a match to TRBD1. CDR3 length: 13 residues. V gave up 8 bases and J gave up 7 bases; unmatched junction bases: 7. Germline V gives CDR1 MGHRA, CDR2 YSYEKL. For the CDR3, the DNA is TGCGCCAGCGGACAAACAGGGGTCGGGGAGCTGTTTTTT. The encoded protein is CASGQTGVGELFF.

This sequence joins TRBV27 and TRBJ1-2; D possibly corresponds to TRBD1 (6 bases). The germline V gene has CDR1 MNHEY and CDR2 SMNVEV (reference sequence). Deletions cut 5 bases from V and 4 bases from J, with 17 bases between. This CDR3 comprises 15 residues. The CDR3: CASSRSNRELYGYTF. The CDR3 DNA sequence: TGTGCCAGCAGTCGATCCAACAGGGAGCTCTATGGCTACACCTTC.

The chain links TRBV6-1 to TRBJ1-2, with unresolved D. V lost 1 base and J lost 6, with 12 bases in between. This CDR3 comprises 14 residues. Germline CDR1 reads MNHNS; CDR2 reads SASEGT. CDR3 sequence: CASSEERGSHGYTF. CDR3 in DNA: TGTGCCAGCAGTGAAGAGAGAGGGAGCCATGGCTACACCTTC.

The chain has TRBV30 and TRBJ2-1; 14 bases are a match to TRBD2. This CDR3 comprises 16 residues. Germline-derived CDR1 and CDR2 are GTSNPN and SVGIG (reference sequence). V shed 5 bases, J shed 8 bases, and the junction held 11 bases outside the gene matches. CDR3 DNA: TGTGCCTGGCGCCAATCGACTAGCGGGAGGGAGCATGAGCAGTTCTTC. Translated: CAWRQSTSGREHEQFF.

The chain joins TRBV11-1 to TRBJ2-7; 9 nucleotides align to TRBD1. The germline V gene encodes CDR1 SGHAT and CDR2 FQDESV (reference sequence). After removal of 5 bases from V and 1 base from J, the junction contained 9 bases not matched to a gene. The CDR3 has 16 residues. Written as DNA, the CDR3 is TGTGCCAGCAGCCTGGACCCGGGACAGGGATCCTACGAGCAGTACTTC. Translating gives CASSLDPGQGSYEQYF.

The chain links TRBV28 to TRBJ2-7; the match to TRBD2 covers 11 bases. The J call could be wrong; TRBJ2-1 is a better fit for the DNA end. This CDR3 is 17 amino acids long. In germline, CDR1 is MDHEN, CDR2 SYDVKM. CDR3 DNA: TGTGCCAGCAGTTCTAACGCGAGACTAGCGGGAAGGGCTGAGCAGTTCTTC. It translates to CASSSNARLAGRAEQFF.

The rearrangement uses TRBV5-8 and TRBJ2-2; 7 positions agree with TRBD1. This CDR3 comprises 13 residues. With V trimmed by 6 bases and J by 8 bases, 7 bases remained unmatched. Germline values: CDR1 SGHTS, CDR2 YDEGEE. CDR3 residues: CASTTGARGELFF. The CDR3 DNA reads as TGTGCCAGCACAACAGGGGCGCGAGGGGAGCTGTTTTTT.

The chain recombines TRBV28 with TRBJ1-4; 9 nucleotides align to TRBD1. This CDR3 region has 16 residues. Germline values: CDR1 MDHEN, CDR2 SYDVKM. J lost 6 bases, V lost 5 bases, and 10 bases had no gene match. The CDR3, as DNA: TGTGCCAGCAGTCCATCGGGACAGGGAGGGGATGAAAAACTGTTTTTT. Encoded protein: CASSPSGQGGDEKLFF.

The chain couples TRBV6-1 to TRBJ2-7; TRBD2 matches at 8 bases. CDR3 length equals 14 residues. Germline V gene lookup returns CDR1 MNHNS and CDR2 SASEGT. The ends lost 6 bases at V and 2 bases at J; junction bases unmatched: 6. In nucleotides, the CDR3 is TGTGCCAGCAGGCCGGGACTAGGCACCTACGAGCAGTACTTC. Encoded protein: CASRPGLGTYEQYF.

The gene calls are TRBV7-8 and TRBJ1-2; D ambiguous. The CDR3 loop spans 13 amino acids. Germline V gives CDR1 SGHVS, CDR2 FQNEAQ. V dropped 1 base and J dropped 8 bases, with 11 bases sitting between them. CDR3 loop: CASSLVRQEGYTF. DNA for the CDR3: TGTGCCAGCAGCTTAGTCCGACAAGAGGGCTACACCTTC.

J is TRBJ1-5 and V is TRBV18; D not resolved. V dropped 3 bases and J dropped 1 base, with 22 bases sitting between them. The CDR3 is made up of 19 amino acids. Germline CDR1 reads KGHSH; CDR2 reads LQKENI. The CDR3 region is CASSPPNGGYSTSNQPQHF. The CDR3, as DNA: TGTGCCAGCTCACCGCCAAACGGCGGGTATTCGACGAGCAATCAGCCCCAGCATTTT. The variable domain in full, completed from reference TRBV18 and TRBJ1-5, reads NAGVMQNPRHLVRRRGQEARLRCSPMKGHSHVYWYRQLPEEGLKFMVYLQKENIIDESGMPKERFSAEFPKEGPSILRIQQVVRGDSAAYFCASSPPNGGYSTSNQPQHFGDGTRLSIL.

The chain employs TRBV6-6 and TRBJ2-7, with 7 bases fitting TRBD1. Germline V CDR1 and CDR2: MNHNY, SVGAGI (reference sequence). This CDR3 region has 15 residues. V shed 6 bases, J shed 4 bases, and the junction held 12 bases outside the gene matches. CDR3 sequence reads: CASRARGGEGYEQYF. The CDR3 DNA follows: TGTGCCAGCAGGGCCAGAGGGGGCGAAGGATACGAGCAGTACTTC.